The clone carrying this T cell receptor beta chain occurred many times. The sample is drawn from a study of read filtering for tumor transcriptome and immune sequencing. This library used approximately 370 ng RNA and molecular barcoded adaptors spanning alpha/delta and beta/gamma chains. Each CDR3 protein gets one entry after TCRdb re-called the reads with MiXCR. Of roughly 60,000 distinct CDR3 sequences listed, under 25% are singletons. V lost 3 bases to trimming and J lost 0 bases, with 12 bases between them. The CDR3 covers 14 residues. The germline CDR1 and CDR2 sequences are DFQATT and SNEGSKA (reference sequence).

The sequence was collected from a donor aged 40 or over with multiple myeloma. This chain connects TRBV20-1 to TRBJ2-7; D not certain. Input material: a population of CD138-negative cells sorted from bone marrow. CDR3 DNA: TGCAGTGCTAGGGGCAGAGACCACTCCTACGAGCAGTACTTC. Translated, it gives CSARGRDHSYEQYF.